The following is a T cell receptor (beta chain) sequence with its context. The J segment lost 2 bases and the V segment lost 0 bases, leaving 4 bases of the junction unmatched. The CDR3 runs 15 residues. Germline V gives CDR1 SGHNT, CDR2 YYREEE (reference sequence). This sample is drawn from a study of shared clonotypes between healthy human individuals. Method: immunoSEQ multiplex PCR; TCRdb's copy keeps in-frame clones and lacks some. The data hold 2,100,000 or so clones, with under 97% observed a single time. The genes are TRBV5-4 and TRBJ2-5; 7 positions match TRBD1. The source is a man aged 18 to 30 in good health. Sequences were obtained from naive CD4+ T cells sorted from blood. The subset was: CD45RA+ positively selected. Here the CDR3 reads CASSLVGQQQETQYF. For the CDR3, the DNA is TGTGCCAGCAGCTTGGTGGGACAGCAACAAGAGACCCAGTACTTC.